This TCR beta chain was sequenced during a study of blood T cell repertoires in COVID-19. The protocol was immunoSEQ multiplex PCR, while the TCRdb copy is restricted to in-frame clones and leaves out a portion. The sample has about 160,000 clones, approximately 83% seen once; the top ten hold 10% to 15%. The V end lost 5 bases, the J end lost 7 bases, and 9 bases lay between the germline ends. CDR1 MGHRA and CDR2 YSYEKL come from the germline V gene. CDR3 size: 11 residues. The receptor was isolated from a man between 65 and 85 years old who had recovered from COVID-19. The sequenced sample was peripheral blood. The V gene is TRBV4-1, the J gene TRBJ2-7; possibly TRBD1 for D (5 bases). CDR3 DNA: TGCGCCAGCAGCGGACACAGAGAGCAGTACTTC. Translation gives CASSGHREQYF.